This T cell receptor beta chain was identified in a study of T cells in tuberculosis. Turning to the study itself: IGRA-negative adolescents, IGRA-positive adolescents with latent tuberculosis and adults with active tuberculosis formed this South African cohort.

V was cut by 1 base and J by 2 bases, with 13 bases left in between. Germline V CDR1 and CDR2: SGHRS, YFSETQ. The CDR3 extends over 16 amino acids. Profiling relied on immunoSEQ multiplex PCR, and the TCRdb table lists in-frame clones only, not all of them. The table shows 20,000 to 25,000 clones, with around nine tenths occurring only once. Unsorted cryopreserved PBMC were sequenced, averaging roughly 100,000 T cells per clinical donor. The sample consisted of PBMCs. The sequence was obtained from a donor between 5 and 29 years old with latent tuberculosis or without tuberculosis infection. Some clones in this sample may be carry-over from other donors' samples. The chain uses TRBV5-1 and TRBJ1-3, with D tentatively TRBD1 (5 bases). This CDR3 is CASSLSRQNPGNTIYF. The CDR3 DNA is TGCGCCAGCAGCTTGTCTCGACAGAACCCTGGAAACACCATATATTTT.